Included here is one T cell receptor beta chain sequence, with context. The antigen remains undetermined. Lactation, pregnancy, other autoimmune disease or uncontrolled infection led to exclusion of patients. Diagnoses rested on clinical symptoms, serum thyroxine and TRAb, thyroid ultrasound and orbital computed tomography. Fresh peripheral blood, 8 to 10 ml, was the source of the PBMCs. The sample originates from a study of T cells in Graves' hyperthyroidism and ophthalmopathy. Study-wide points: Ophthalmopathy and stable hyperthyroidism were separated by a 13 V-J model.

TCR beta CDR3 sequences were amplified from RNA transcripts. First-round RT-PCR with HTBI primers amplified the TCR CDR3 region. Using its own MiXCR run on the multiplex PCR reads, TCRdb lists one record per CDR3 protein. The table lists approximately 740,000 distinct CDR3 sequences, 14% of them singletons. The length of the CDR3 is 14 residues. V was trimmed by 0 bases and J by 7 bases, leaving 8 bases between them. The germline V gene has CDR1 SGDLS and CDR2 YYNGEE. Material: blood. The V and J genes are TRBV9 and TRBJ1-6, with a possible D match to TRBD1 (5 bases). The origin of this receptor is a woman in her late teens or twenties with Graves' hyperthyroidism. The CDR3, as DNA: TGTGCCAGCAGCGTAGGGGGCAGCAATTCACCCCTCCACTTT. Translating it yields CASSVGGSNSPLHF.